Sequencing of this TCR beta chain was carried out in a study of control samples from healthy donors and cancer patients. Clones were sequenced by immunoSEQ multiplex PCR, and TCRdb holds only the in-frame ones, with some missing. The repertoire has about 70,000 clones, nearly 85% of them found once; the top ten carry 25% to 35%. The CDR3 totals 15 residues. The V gene end was trimmed by 6 bases and the J gene end by 0 bases; junction bases not matched to a gene: 7. Germline CDR1 MNHNS, CDR2 SASEGT. The rearrangement links TRBV6-1 to TRBJ1-1, with TRBD1 identical over 7 bases. The receptor comes from a man aged 45-65 years in good health. Sequencing was carried out using blood. The CDR3 sequence is CASRAQGRLNTEAFF. Here the CDR3 DNA reads TGTGCCAGCAGGGCACAGGGGCGCTTGAACACTGAAGCTTTCTTT.